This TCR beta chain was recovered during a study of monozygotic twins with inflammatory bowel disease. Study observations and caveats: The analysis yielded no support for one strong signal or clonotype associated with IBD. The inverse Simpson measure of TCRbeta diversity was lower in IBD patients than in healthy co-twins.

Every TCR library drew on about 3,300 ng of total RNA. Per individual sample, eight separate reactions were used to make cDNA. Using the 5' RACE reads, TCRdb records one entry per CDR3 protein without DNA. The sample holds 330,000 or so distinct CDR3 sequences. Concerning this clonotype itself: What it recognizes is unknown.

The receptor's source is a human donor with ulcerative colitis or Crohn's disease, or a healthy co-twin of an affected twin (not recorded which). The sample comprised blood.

The CDR3 loop is CSATRLALIGELFF. This rearrangement joins TRBV20-1 to TRBJ2-2; the D gene TCRdb calls, TRBD2, cannot be checked with no DNA. Per the germline V gene, CDR1 is DFQATT and CDR2 is SNEGSKA (reference sequence). This CDR3 contains 14 residues.